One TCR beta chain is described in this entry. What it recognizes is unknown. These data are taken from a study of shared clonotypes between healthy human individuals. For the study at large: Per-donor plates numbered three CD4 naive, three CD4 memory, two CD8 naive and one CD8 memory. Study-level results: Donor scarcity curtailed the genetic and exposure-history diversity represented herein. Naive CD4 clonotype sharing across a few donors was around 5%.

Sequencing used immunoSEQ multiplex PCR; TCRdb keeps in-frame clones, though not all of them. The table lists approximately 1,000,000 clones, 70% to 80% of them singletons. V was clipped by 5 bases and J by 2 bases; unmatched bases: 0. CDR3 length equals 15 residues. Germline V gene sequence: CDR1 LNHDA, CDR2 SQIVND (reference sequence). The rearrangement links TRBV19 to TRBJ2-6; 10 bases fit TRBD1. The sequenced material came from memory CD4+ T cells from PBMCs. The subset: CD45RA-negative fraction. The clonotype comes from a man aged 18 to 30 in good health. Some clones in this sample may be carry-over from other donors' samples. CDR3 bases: TGTGCCAGTAGTGACAGGGGGCCTGGGGCCAACGTCCTGACTTTC. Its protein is CASSDRGPGANVLTF.